The 30 T cell receptor beta chains below were found in one sample sequenced in a study of cytomegalovirus exposure and HLA in healthy donors. It was with 60 Vbeta and 13 Jbeta primers that the PCR ran. Here immunoSEQ multiplex PCR was the method, and the copy in TCRdb shows in-frame clones only, minus some. Here the sample spans under 150,000 clones, more than 80% being singletons. Sequenced material: PBMCs. Source of these receptors: a woman in her twenties or thirties in good health and CMV-seropositive.

The chain has TRBV5-8 and TRBJ2-7; 7 nucleotides agree with TRBD1. V lost 4 bases, J lost 0 bases, and 10 bases stayed unmatched. Germline CDR1 and CDR2: SGHTS and YDEGEE. The CDR3 consists of 16 residues. The CDR3 is CASSTGTVFSSYEQYF. The CDR3 nucleotides read TGTGCCAGCAGCACCGGGACAGTCTTTAGCTCCTACGAGCAGTACTTC.

V gene TRBV7-6 combines with J gene TRBJ2-3; possibly TRBD2 for D (6 bases). The germline gives CDR1 SGHVS, CDR2 FNYEAQ. CDR3 length equals 14 residues. V dropped 5 bases and J dropped 7 bases, with 16 bases sitting between them. CDR3 bases: TGTGCCAGCAGCGCCGGGACTGCGACCAATACGCAGTATTTT. Its protein product is CASSAGTATNTQYF.

The V call is TRBV6-5, the J call TRBJ1-1, with unresolved D. The CDR3 runs to 15 residues. Germline V gives CDR1 MNHEY, CDR2 SVGAGI. V gave up 0 bases and J gave up 2 bases, with 10 bases separating them. CDR3 sequence: CASSYSTQVNTEAFF. In nucleotides, the CDR3 is TGTGCCAGCAGTTACTCGACGCAGGTCAACACTGAAGCTTTCTTT.

The chain links TRBV2 to TRBJ2-2, with D unresolved. V was shortened by 6 bases and J by 2 bases, with 13 bases between the two germline ends. The CDR3 covers 15 residues. Per germline, CDR1 SNHLY and CDR2 FYNNEI. The CDR3 region is CASRKPPSNTGELFF. CDR3 nucleotides: TGTGCCAGCAGGAAGCCACCCTCCAACACCGGGGAGCTGTTTTTT.

This clone is a singleton in its sample. The chain has TRBV6-4 and TRBJ1-1; D unclear. Germline values: CDR1 MRHNA, CDR2 SNTAGT. V was pared by 2 bases and J by 1 base, with 8 bases between. The length of the CDR3 is 14 residues. CDR3: CASSDTPGNTEAFF. In nucleotides, the CDR3 is TGTGCCAGCAGTGACACCCCCGGGAACACTGAAGCTTTCTTT.

The chain has TRBV6-1 and TRBJ1-1; D is perhaps TRBD1 (6 bases). CDR3 length: 15 amino acids. V was pared by 3 bases and J by 7 bases, with 18 bases between. Germline V gene sequence: CDR1 MNHNS, CDR2 SASEGT. The CDR3 nucleotides are TGTGCCAGCAGTGAGGGGGGGGCAGTATCCATTGAAGCTTTCTTT. It is translated as CASSEGGAVSIEAFF.

This sequence joins TRBV7-9 and TRBJ1-2; 10 positions agree with TRBD1. CDR1 and CDR2 from the germline V gene are SEHNR and FQNEAQ (reference sequence). With 5 bases clipped from V and 4 bases from J, the junction kept 19 bases outside the gene matches. The CDR3 has 19 residues. The CDR3 bases are TGTGCCAGCAGCCACCCTCCGGGACAGGGGCACAATTATCCCTATGGCTACACCTTC. Its translation: CASSHPPGQGHNYPYGYTF.

The chain links TRBV28 to TRBJ2-7; 9 nucleotides line up with TRBD1. Germline trimming cut 5 bases from V and 8 bases from J; bases unmatched to any gene: 7. There are 13 residues in the CDR3. From germline, CDR1 is MDHEN and CDR2 SYDVKM. Written as DNA, the CDR3 is TGTGCCAGCAGTGCACCAGGGACAGGGCAGCAGTACTTC. As protein: CASSAPGTGQQYF.

The chain employs TRBV2 and TRBJ2-2, with TRBD1 identical over 7 bases. V shed 5 bases and J 0 bases; nucleotides not matched to a gene: 6. The CDR3 extends over 16 amino acids. Germline assignment: CDR1 SNHLY and CDR2 FYNNEI. In nucleotides, the CDR3 is TGTGCCAGCAGTTCGACAGGGAGACCGAACACCGGGGAGCTGTTTTTT. Protein sequence: CASSSTGRPNTGELFF.

This chain links TRBV27 with TRBJ1-2; D possibly corresponds to TRBD1 (6 bases). The CDR3 covers 14 residues. V was cut by 2 bases and J by 6 bases, with 13 bases left in between. Germline V gene sequence: CDR1 MNHEY, CDR2 SMNVEV (reference sequence). CDR3 region: CASSLMPQGHGYTF. In DNA, the CDR3 is TGTGCCAGCAGTTTAATGCCCCAGGGGCATGGCTACACCTTC.

This clone was seen more than once but under ten times. The chain combines TRBV9 with TRBJ2-1; D is perhaps TRBD2 (6 bases). Per germline, CDR1 SGDLS and CDR2 YYNGEE. V dropped 7 bases and J dropped 0 bases, with 11 bases sitting between them. The CDR3 is 14 amino acids. In DNA form, the CDR3 reads TGTGCCAGCGATGGAGGGAGCTCCTACAATGAGCAGTTCTTC. This encodes CASDGGSSYNEQFF.

The V gene is TRBV10-3, the J gene TRBJ1-1; 7 nucleotides align to TRBD1. Germline CDR1 reads ENHRY; CDR2 reads SYGVKD. Trimming took 8 bases from V and 8 from J; bases not matched to a gene: 5. The CDR3 is 11 residues long. The CDR3 nucleotides read TGTGCCATCTTCAGGGGGACGGAAGCTTTCTTT. As protein: CAIFRGTEAFF.

This clone appeared a few times. The rearrangement uses TRBV5-1 and TRBJ1-2, with 7 bases that match TRBD1. The CDR3 covers 14 residues. CDR1 is SGHRS, CDR2 YFSETQ, per germline. The J segment lost 6 bases and the V segment lost 0 bases, leaving 5 bases of the junction unmatched. Here the CDR3 DNA reads TGCGCCAGCAGCTTGGAAGGGACAGTAGATGGCTACACCTTC. It specifies CASSLEGTVDGYTF.

The V call is TRBV5-5, the J call TRBJ1-1, with a tentative D call TRBD1 (5 bases). V was shortened by 0 bases and J by 11 bases, with 17 bases between the two germline ends. Germline CDR1 reads SGHKS; CDR2 reads YYEKEE (reference sequence). There are 14 residues in the CDR3. The CDR3, as DNA: TGTGCCAGCAGCTTGGAATGGGGCCGCATTCAGGCTTTCTTT. Residues: CASSLEWGRIQAFF.

J is TRBJ1-1 and V is TRBV6-1, with a weak D call TRBD1 (5 bases). The germline V gene has CDR1 MNHNS and CDR2 SASEGT. Trimming took off 7 bases at V and 3 bases at J, with 15 bases between the two ends. The CDR3 is 14 amino acids. The CDR3 here is CASNYLQVDTEAFF. CDR3 coding DNA: TGTGCCAGCAACTACCTACAGGTGGACACTGAAGCTTTCTTT.

This sequence joins TRBV19 and TRBJ1-1; 7 nucleotides match TRBD1. This CDR3 contains 17 residues. CDR1 and CDR2 (germline): LNHDA, SQIVND (reference sequence). J was trimmed by 1 base and V by 6 bases; bases with no gene match: 14. The CDR3 nucleotides are TGTGCCAGTAGCGGGGTCACAGGGGTCGCGGGGAACACTGAAGCTTTCTTT. Translated: CASSGVTGVAGNTEAFF.

Only one count was recorded for this clone. J is TRBJ2-2 and V is TRBV11-3, with 8 bases fitting TRBD1. CDR3 size: 15 residues. V trimming: 4 bases; J trimming: 6 bases; junction bases outside the gene matches: 7. Germline loops: CDR1 SGHNT, CDR2 YENEEA. The CDR3 is CASSSSWTGSGELFF. The CDR3 nucleotides read TGTGCCAGCAGCTCATCTTGGACAGGGTCCGGGGAGCTGTTTTTT.

The CDR3 is CASRIGQHTGELFF. DNA of the CDR3: TGTGCCAGCAGGATAGGACAGCACACCGGGGAGCTGTTTTTT. This chain joins TRBV28 and TRBJ2-2; maybe TRBD1 (6 bases). CDR1 and CDR2 from the germline V gene are MDHEN and SYDVKM. The V and J ends lost 6 bases and 3 bases respectively, with 11 bases between them. This CDR3 contains 14 residues. Full variable domain (remainder filled in from reference TRBV28 and TRBJ2-2): DVKVTQSSRYLVKRTGEKVFLECVQDMDHENMFWYRQDPGLGLRLIYFSYDVKMKEKGDIPEGYSVSREKKERFSLILESASTNQTSMYLCASRIGQHTGELFFGEGSRLTVL.

This clone was seen a few times. The gene calls are TRBV21-1 and TRBJ1-1. TRBV21-1 is listed as a pseudogene. This CDR3 comprises 13 residues. The CDR3 nucleotides are TGTGCCAGCAGCAAAGAGGCGGGAACTGAAGCTTTCTTT. Translating it yields CASSKEAGTEAFF.

The rearrangement joins TRBV7-9 to TRBJ1-4; a possible D gene is TRBD1 (6 bases). V lost 5 bases, J lost 7 bases, and 17 bases lay in between. Germline CDR1 is SEHNR and CDR2 is FQNEAQ (reference sequence). This CDR3 has 15 amino acids. As DNA, the CDR3 is TGTGCCAGCAGCGGACCAGGGGACGGTGGTGAAAAACTGTTTTTT. This encodes CASSGPGDGGEKLFF. The full variable domain, rest sourced from reference TRBV7-9 and TRBJ1-4, is DTGVSQNPRHKITKRGQNVTFRCDPISEHNRLYWYRQTLGQGPEFLTYFQNEAQLEKSRLLSDRFSAERPKGSFSTLEIQRTEQGDSAMYLCASSGPGDGGEKLFFGSGTQLSVL.

DNA of the CDR3: TGTGCCAGCAGTTCAGCTAGCCCCTACAATGAGCAGTTCTTC. Its protein is CASSSASPYNEQFF. J is TRBJ2-1 and V is TRBV2; D may be TRBD2 (5 bases). Trimming took 5 bases from V and 2 from J, leaving 10 bases between them. The CDR3 runs 14 residues. Per the germline V gene, CDR1 is SNHLY and CDR2 is FYNNEI.

The chain uses TRBV5-1 and TRBJ2-7; 9 bases agree with TRBD1. V lost 3 bases, J lost 1 base, and 5 bases stayed unmatched. Germline CDR1 and CDR2: SGHRS and YFSETQ. The CDR3 contains 15 residues. CDR3 amino acids: CASSSSGTGSYEQYF. The DNA of the CDR3 is TGCGCCAGCAGCTCCTCCGGGACAGGGTCCTACGAGCAGTACTTC.

V is TRBV7-6 and J is TRBJ2-1; D perhaps matches TRBD2 (5 bases). Germline V gives CDR1 SGHVS, CDR2 FNYEAQ. V lost 1 base and J lost 10, with 8 bases in between. This CDR3 region has 12 residues. As DNA, the CDR3 is TGTGCCAGCAGCTTAGGTCCGGGAGAGCAGTTCTTC. Its translation: CASSLGPGEQFF.

V and J are TRBV5-1 and TRBJ1-2, with D maybe TRBD1 (6 bases). Germline assignment: CDR1 SGHRS and CDR2 YFSETQ. V shed 4 bases and J shed 5 bases, with 15 bases lying between them. The CDR3 loop spans 14 amino acids. The CDR3 DNA reads TGCGCCAGCAGCCCCGGCGGGGGGCCTTATGGCTACACCTTC. Translated, it gives CASSPGGGPYGYTF. The entire variable domain, with the rest obtained from reference TRBV5-1 and TRBJ1-2, is as follows: KAGVTQTPRYLIKTRGQQVTLSCSPISGHRSVSWYQQTPGQGLQFLFEYFSETQRNKGNFPGRFSGRQFSNSRSEMNVSTLELGDSALYLCASSPGGGPYGYTFGSGTRLTVV.

This rearrangement joins TRBV5-6 to TRBJ1-1; D uncertain. Germline assignment: CDR1 SGHDT and CDR2 YYEEEE. The germline V and J ends were trimmed by 2 bases and 0 bases, with 8 bases remaining between them. The CDR3 runs to 14 residues. The CDR3 protein is CASSLLTVNTEAFF. The CDR3 DNA reads as TGTGCCAGCAGCTTACTTACCGTGAACACTGAAGCTTTCTTT. The full variable domain, rest sourced from reference TRBV5-6 and TRBJ1-1, is DAGVTQSPTHLIKTRGQQVTLRCSPKSGHDTVSWYQQALGQGPQFIFQYYEEEERQRGNFPDRFSGHQFPNYSSELNVNALLLGDSALYLCASSLLTVNTEAFFGQGTRLTVV.

The chain combines TRBV28 with TRBJ2-1; D may be TRBD1 (6 bases). This CDR3 spans 13 amino acids. V shed 11 bases and J shed 8 bases, with 19 bases lying between them. CDR1 is MDHEN, CDR2 SYDVKM, per germline. CDR3 residues: CAPPRGLGYEQFF. The CDR3 bases are TGTGCCCCGCCCAGGGGCCTAGGGTATGAGCAGTTCTTC.

The V and J genes are TRBV28 and TRBJ1-5, with no clear D. This CDR3 contains 16 residues. Germline lookup yields CDR1 MDHEN and CDR2 SYDVKM. Trimming took 6 bases from V and 0 from J, leaving 15 bases between them. CDR3 coding DNA: TGTGCCAGCAGGGCCTTTACATTGTATAGCAATCAGCCCCAGCATTTT. It is translated as CASRAFTLYSNQPQHF.

Notes on this clone: Its ends do not fully match the called genes, so a read error is possible. This chain joins TRBV6-6 and TRBJ1-1; the match to TRBD1 covers 8 bases. The CDR3 has 13 residues. Germline CDR1 is MNHNY and CDR2 is SVGAGI (reference sequence). CDR3 residues: CASRQGLNTEAFF. CDR3 nucleotides: TGTGCCAGTCGACAGGGGTTGAATACTGAAGCTTTCTTT.

This rearrangement joins TRBV14 to TRBJ2-1, with D tentatively TRBD2 (6 bases). CDR3 size: 15 residues. From germline, CDR1 is SGHDN and CDR2 FVKESK. Between the trimmed V and J ends, which lost 6 bases and 7 bases, there was a span of 19 bases. The CDR3 nucleotides read TGTGCCAGCAGTTCGACTAGTAAGTGGGTGAATGAGCAGTTCTTC. This codes for CASSSTSKWVNEQFF.

This clone came up once. This chain uses TRBV2 with TRBJ2-1, with 12 bases lining up with TRBD2. The V and J ends lost 8 bases and 6 bases, in that order; junction bases with no gene match: 14. Germline CDR1 is SNHLY and CDR2 is FYNNEI. This CDR3 region has 17 residues. The DNA for the CDR3 is TGTGCCAGCCCGGCTAGCGGGAGGGCCATTTCAGCCAATGAGCAGTTCTTC. Its translation is CASPASGRAISANEQFF.